The clone carrying this TCR beta chain was found a few times. Its antigen is unknown. CDR1 and CDR2 from the germline V gene are SEHNR and FQNEAQ (reference sequence). The V end lost 5 bases, the J end lost 0 bases, and 11 bases lay between the germline ends. The CDR3 loop spans 14 amino acids. During its preparation, the TCRbeta library received unique molecular identifiers. A single record per CDR3 protein comes from TCRdb applying MiXCR to the PCR reads. The sample includes some 460,000 distinct CDR3 sequences, 15% to 20% seen only once; the top ten take roughly 27%. The data were taken from a study of T-cell reconstitution after alpha-beta-depleted transplantation in children. Whole-study results and caveats: Counts and diversity of T cells one year after transplant came mostly from newly produced T cells. Several hundred expanded graft clones reportedly supplied alpha-beta T cells about two months after transplant. In some patients, recipient T cells and intrathymic progenitors surviving conditioning explained high day-60 diversity.

The sequencing used PBMCs, mostly from graft donor cells, collected 360 days after TCRalphabeta/CD19-depleted stem cell transplant. This clonotype was sampled from a boy less than two years old who had a stem cell transplant for Wiskott-Aldrich syndrome, so the T cells may come from the graft donor. This chain connects TRBV7-9 to TRBJ2-7, with D unclear. The CDR3 reads CASSRTPSSYEQYF. In DNA form, the CDR3 reads TGTGCCAGCAGCCGGACCCCTAGCTCCTACGAGCAGTACTTC.